A single sample gave rise to the 26 T cell receptor beta chains below, sequenced in a study of cytotoxic CD8 clonotypes in ibrutinib-treated CLL. The table came from immunoSEQ multiplex PCR; TCRdb's copy has only in-frame clones and leaves some out. The sample shows about 84,000 clones, just over 85% of them seen only once. The material was PBMCs, obtained before ibrutinib treatment. These receptor sequences come from a human donor with chronic lymphocytic leukemia.

The chain couples TRBV28 to TRBJ2-7; TRBD2 matches at 13 bases. V was pared by 5 bases and J by 4 bases, with 5 bases of the junction left unmatched. Germline V gene data show CDR1 as MDHEN and CDR2 as SYDVKM. This CDR3 is 15 amino acids long. CDR3 in DNA: TGTGCCAGCAGTCAGCCGGGACTAGCGGGATACGAGCAGTACTTC. It specifies CASSQPGLAGYEQYF.

This chain links TRBV28 with TRBJ1-1, with 11 positions matching TRBD1. Trimming cost V 2 bases and J 6 bases; bases outside gene matches: 2. The CDR3 covers 14 residues. Germline V CDR1 and CDR2: MDHEN, SYDVKM. DNA for the CDR3: TGTGCCAGCAGTTTAGGACAGGGGGCGTCTGAAGCTTTCTTT. Protein sequence: CASSLGQGASEAFF.

V gene TRBV2 combines with J gene TRBJ1-4; the D is unclear. The germline CDR1 and CDR2 sequences are SNHLY and FYNNEI. V was pared by 6 bases and J by 2 bases, with 4 bases between. This CDR3 contains 12 residues. CDR3 sequence: CASRQTNEKLFF. The CDR3 region has the DNA TGTGCCAGCAGACAGACTAATGAAAAACTGTTTTTT.

This chain joins TRBV7-3 and TRBJ2-1; D is possibly TRBD1 (6 bases). Germline CDR1 and CDR2: SGHTA and FQGTGA. There are 15 residues in the CDR3. Trimming removed 3 bases from V and 12 bases from J, with 21 bases in between. The CDR3 nucleotides read TGTGCCAGCAGCTTGAAGGACAGCTGGGTAAGCGGGCAGTTCTTC. Protein sequence: CASSLKDSWVSGQFF.

The CDR3 nucleotides are TGTGCCAGCAGCTTGGAACCGGAGGACAGCCCTTGTTTAAGCTCTGGGGCCAACGTCCTGACTTTC. Residues: CASSLEPEDSPCLSSGANVLTF. This sequence joins TRBV7-6 and TRBJ2-6, with D perhaps TRBD1 (6 bases). CDR1 is SGHVS, CDR2 FNYEAQ, per germline. The CDR3 extends over 22 amino acids. Between the trimmed V and J ends, which lost 3 bases and 0 bases, there was a span of 27 bases.

The rearrangement joins TRBV7-9 to TRBJ1-3; D ambiguous. This CDR3 is built from 16 residues. The V gene lost 5 bases and the J gene lost 0 bases, with 14 bases spanning the gap. Germline V gene lookup returns CDR1 SEHNR and CDR2 FQNEAQ (reference sequence). In DNA, the CDR3 is TGTGCCAGCAGCCATGTCGGGCAAAACTCTGGAAACACCATATATTTT. Encoded protein: CASSHVGQNSGNTIYF.

The chain has TRBV7-3 and TRBJ2-1, with TRBD2 identical over 14 bases. V dropped 5 bases and J dropped 8; count of bases not matched to a gene: 11. Germline CDR1 and CDR2: SGHTA and FQGTGA. There are 17 residues in the CDR3. The CDR3 loop reads CASSGYKGTSGSYEQFF. Written as DNA, the CDR3 is TGTGCCAGCAGCGGCTACAAAGGGACTAGCGGGAGCTATGAGCAGTTCTTC.

The chain recombines TRBV29-1 with TRBJ1-4, with D hard to call. Germline CDR1 SQVTM, CDR2 ANQGSEA. V dropped 4 bases and J dropped 0 bases, with 6 bases sitting between them. This CDR3 has 13 residues. DNA for the CDR3: TGCAGCGTTGGTTCAGCAACTAATGAAAAACTGTTTTTT. This sequence encodes CSVGSATNEKLFF.

The V gene is TRBV14, the J gene TRBJ2-7; 7 bases fit TRBD2. The germline V gene encodes CDR1 SGHDN and CDR2 FVKESK. There are 16 residues in the CDR3. The V gene end was trimmed by 4 bases and the J gene end by 2 bases; junction bases not matched to a gene: 11. The CDR3 loop reads CASSPGRAGPPYEQYF. As DNA, the CDR3 is TGTGCCAGCAGCCCCGGGAGAGCGGGACCTCCCTACGAGCAGTACTTC. Full variable domain (outside the CDR3, taken from reference TRBV14 and TRBJ2-7): EAGVTQFPSHSVIEKGQTVTLRCDPISGHDNLYWYRRVMGKEIKFLLHFVKESKQDESGMPNNRFLAERTGGTYSTLKVQPAELEDSGVYFCASSPGRAGPPYEQYFGPGTRLTVT.

The chain uses TRBV19 and TRBJ1-2; tentative D call: TRBD1 (5 bases). The CDR3 has 11 amino acids. V lost 9 bases to trimming and J lost 4 bases, with 9 bases between them. The V gene's germline CDR1 is LNHDA and CDR2 SQIVND (reference sequence). The CDR3 DNA is TGTGCCAGCGACAGCGGCTATGGCTACACCTTC. It codes for CASDSGYGYTF.

The chain is built from TRBV9 and TRBJ1-1; D is unresolved. The CDR3 has 12 residues. CDR1 and CDR2 from the germline V gene are SGDLS and YYNGEE. V lost 3 bases to trimming and J lost 7 bases, with 10 bases between them. In DNA, the CDR3 is TGTGCCAGCAGCGGTGACGATCATGAAGCTTTCTTT. Its protein product is CASSGDDHEAFF. The full variable domain, in which reference TRBV9 and TRBJ1-1 provide the parts outside the CDR3, is DSGVTQTPKHLITATGQRVTLRCSPRSGDLSVYWYQQSLDQGLQFLIQYYNGEERAKGNILERFSAQQFPDLHSELNLSSLELGDSALYFCASSGDDHEAFFGQGTRLTVV.

The J gene is TRBJ2-7, the V gene TRBV18; TRBD2 agrees at 10 bases. Germline CDR1 and CDR2: KGHSH and LQKENI. The CDR3 spans 21 residues. V trimming: 2 bases; J trimming: 0 bases; junction bases outside the gene matches: 19. CDR3 protein: CASSPTVPPSGSPFSSYEQYF. The CDR3 DNA sequence: TGTGCCAGCTCACCAACCGTCCCCCCTAGCGGGAGTCCCTTCAGCTCCTACGAGCAGTACTTC.

The count of this clone is one. V gene TRBV9 combines with J gene TRBJ2-2; 7 bases agree with TRBD2. Germline CDR1 SGDLS, CDR2 YYNGEE. V gave up 0 bases and J gave up 1 base; unmatched junction bases: 3. The CDR3 totals 16 residues. CDR3 DNA: TGTGCCAGCAGCGTAGACACTAGCGAGAACACCGGGGAGCTGTTTTTT. This sequence encodes CASSVDTSENTGELFF.

Here the CDR3 DNA reads TGTGCCAGCAGCCCGTCGCCTACATCAAACTATGGCTACACCTTC. Translated, it gives CASSPSPTSNYGYTF. The chain has TRBV9 and TRBJ1-2; no clear D gene. The germline V gene encodes CDR1 SGDLS and CDR2 YYNGEE. Trimming cost V 4 bases and J 2 bases, with 15 bases left between them. This CDR3 region has 15 residues.

CDR3 in DNA: TGTGCCAGCAGTCGGGACGTCAAGGAAGCTTTCTTT. Translating gives CASSRDVKEAFF. The gene calls are TRBV7-9 and TRBJ1-1; D is possibly TRBD1 (5 bases). The germline V and J ends were trimmed by 6 bases and 8 bases, with 13 bases remaining between them. The CDR3 has 12 amino acids. CDR1 SEHNR and CDR2 FQNEAQ come from the germline V gene (reference sequence).

The rearrangement links TRBV7-9 to TRBJ2-3; 11 positions agree with TRBD1. Germline V gene lookup returns CDR1 SEHNR and CDR2 FQNEAQ (reference sequence). Unmatched junction bases numbered 4, after V lost 1 base and J lost 4 bases. The CDR3 length is 16 residues. CDR3 in DNA: TGTGCCAGCAGCTTAGGGGACAGGGGGACGCCAGATACGCAGTATTTT. Translation: CASSLGDRGTPDTQYF.

The chain has TRBV19 and TRBJ2-7; perhaps TRBD1 as D (5 bases). CDR1 LNHDA and CDR2 SQIVND come from the germline V gene (reference sequence). The CDR3 contains 13 residues. V lost 8 bases and J lost 0, with 11 bases in between. The CDR3 is CASLGQGSYEQYF. DNA for the CDR3: TGTGCCAGTCTTGGGCAGGGCTCCTACGAGCAGTACTTC.

The rearrangement uses TRBV29-1 and TRBJ2-7; TRBD1 aligns across 9 bases. From germline, CDR1 is SQVTM and CDR2 ANQGSEA. The CDR3 spans 14 residues. V trimming: 6 bases; J trimming: 1 base; junction bases outside the gene matches: 7. The CDR3 sequence is CSVLPGQGSYEQYF. CDR3 bases: TGCAGCGTCCTCCCGGGACAGGGATCCTACGAGCAGTACTTC.

The chain links TRBV19 to TRBJ1-1; D call uncertain. The germline CDR1 and CDR2 sequences are LNHDA and SQIVND (reference sequence). The CDR3 consists of 14 residues. V dropped 0 bases and J dropped 8 bases, with 13 bases sitting between them. The CDR3 bases are TGTGCCAGTAGTATAGATCGGAAGGTTGGAGAAGCTTTCTTT. Translating it yields CASSIDRKVGEAFF. The variable domain in full, with the rest retrieved from reference TRBV19 and TRBJ1-1, is DGGITQSPKYLFRKEGQNVTLSCEQNLNHDAMYWYRQDPGQGLRLIYYSQIVNDFQKGDIAEGYSVSREKKESFPLTVTSAQKNPTAFYLCASSIDRKVGEAFFGQGTRLTVV.

This clone was counted a few times. V usage is TRBV19 and J usage is TRBJ1-5; possible D gene TRBD1, 6 bases. The V end lost 5 bases, the J end lost 10 bases, and 18 bases lay between the germline ends. In germline, CDR1 is LNHDA, CDR2 SQIVND (reference sequence). The CDR3 has 14 amino acids. The CDR3: CASSPHQGFGPQHF. For the CDR3, the DNA is TGTGCCAGTAGTCCCCATCAGGGGTTTGGACCCCAGCATTTT.

V gene TRBV10-3 combines with J gene TRBJ2-7; TRBD2 agrees at 10 bases. Germline CDR1 ENHRY, CDR2 SYGVKD. V gave up 2 bases and J gave up 3 bases; unmatched junction bases: 7. This CDR3 is built from 16 residues. This chain's CDR3 is CAISEHGTSELYEQYF. In DNA form, the CDR3 reads TGTGCCATCAGTGAGCACGGGACTAGCGAACTCTACGAGCAGTACTTC.

The rearrangement joins TRBV19 to TRBJ2-7; D remains unclear. With 3 bases removed from V and 5 bases from J, the gap between germline ends came to 5 bases. The germline gives CDR1 LNHDA, CDR2 SQIVND (reference sequence). The CDR3 consists of 11 residues. CDR3 residues: CASSISDEQYF. CDR3 nucleotides: TGTGCCAGTAGTATCAGCGACGAGCAGTACTTC.

V is TRBV5-6 and J is TRBJ2-7, with 9 bases aligning to TRBD1. Unmatched junction bases numbered 3, after V lost 1 base and J lost 1 base. Per germline, CDR1 SGHDT and CDR2 YYEEEE. This CDR3 contains 15 residues. The CDR3 here is CASSLIGQGSYEQYF. The CDR3 DNA is TGTGCCAGCAGCTTGATTGGACAGGGGTCCTACGAGCAGTACTTC.

The CDR3 region has the DNA TGTGCCAGCTCACCGAACGCAGGGAGCCGCAATCAGCCCCAGCATTTT. Translating it yields CASSPNAGSRNQPQHF. The chain couples TRBV18 to TRBJ1-5, with D possibly matching TRBD1 (5 bases). The CDR3 totals 16 residues. Trimming took off 3 bases at V and 2 bases at J, with 14 bases between the two ends. The germline CDR1 and CDR2 sequences are KGHSH and LQKENI. Full variable domain (remainder filled in from reference TRBV18 and TRBJ1-5): NAGVMQNPRHLVRRRGQEARLRCSPMKGHSHVYWYRQLPEEGLKFMVYLQKENIIDESGMPKERFSAEFPKEGPSILRIQQVVRGDSAAYFCASSPNAGSRNQPQHFGDGTRLSIL.

This sequence joins TRBV5-5 and TRBJ2-3, with 10 bases that match TRBD2. J was trimmed by 2 bases and V by 4 bases; bases with no gene match: 7. Germline CDR1 reads SGHKS; CDR2 reads YYEKEE (reference sequence). There are 16 residues in the CDR3. CDR3 region: CASSPRTSGYTDTQYF. As DNA, the CDR3 is TGTGCCAGCAGCCCGCGGACTAGCGGCTACACAGATACGCAGTATTTT.

The chain has TRBV19 and TRBJ1-3, with D unresolved. The germline CDR1 and CDR2 sequences are LNHDA and SQIVND (reference sequence). This CDR3 has 11 amino acids. The germline V and J ends were trimmed by 6 bases and 6 bases, with 6 bases remaining between them. CDR3 amino acids: CASSRTNTIYF. CDR3 bases: TGTGCCAGTAGCCGGACAAACACCATATATTTT.